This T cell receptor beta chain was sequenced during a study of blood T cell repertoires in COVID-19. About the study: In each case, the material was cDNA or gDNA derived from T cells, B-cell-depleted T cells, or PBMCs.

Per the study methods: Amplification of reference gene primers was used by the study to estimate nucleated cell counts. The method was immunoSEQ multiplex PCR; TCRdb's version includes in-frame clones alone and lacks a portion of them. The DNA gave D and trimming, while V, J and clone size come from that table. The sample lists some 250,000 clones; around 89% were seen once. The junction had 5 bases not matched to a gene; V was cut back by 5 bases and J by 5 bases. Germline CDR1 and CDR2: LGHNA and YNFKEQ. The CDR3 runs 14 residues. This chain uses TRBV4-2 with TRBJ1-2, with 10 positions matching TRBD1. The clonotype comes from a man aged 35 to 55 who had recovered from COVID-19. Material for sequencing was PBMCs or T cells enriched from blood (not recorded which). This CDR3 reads CASSGDRGAYGYTF. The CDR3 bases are TGTGCCAGCAGCGGGGACAGGGGTGCGTATGGCTACACCTTC.